This T cell receptor beta chain was sequenced during a study of T cells in Graves' hyperthyroidism and ophthalmopathy (dated by TCRdb to 2018 to 2020). With regard to the full study: Peripheral blood was collected at initial diagnosis, before any treatment. To identify TCR V-J signatures that set the groups apart, the researchers used a discovery cohort of 100 patients, made up of approximately 43 with Graves' ophthalmopathy and 57 with stable Graves' hyperthyroidism. Prospective prediction of ophthalmopathy was tested in an independent validation cohort of 18 to 20 hyperthyroidism patients and 15 to 17 patients who later progressed to ophthalmopathy. For training and testing, the approximately 97 patients in the discovery cohort were randomly divided in a 7:3 ratio. In roughly six Graves' hyperthyroidism patients, the study also compared T-cell repertoires from thyroid tissue with T-cell repertoires from blood. After blood sampling, hyperthyroidism patients were treated with methimazole at a starting dose of 30 mg daily, and ophthalmopathy patients were treated with high-dose intravenous methylprednisolone. The paper describes TCR Vbeta CDR3 sequencing of 140 or so peripheral blood samples, made up of about 40 ophthalmopathy patients, roughly 75 hyperthyroidism patients and 17 progressor patients. The paper as a whole reports these results and caveats: Most expanded thyroid clonotypes (frequency above 0.001) were also detected in blood, a finding suggesting that blood repertoires may reflect thyroid immune responses. No statistical method was used to set the sample size in advance, and investigators knew the group allocation. In validation, the model predicted progression to ophthalmopathy a median of about 6 months before onset, with approximately 68% sensitivity and just under 75% specificity. Ophthalmopathy was separated from stable hyperthyroidism by a 13 V-J signature model, with roughly 88% sensitivity and about 81% specificity obtained in cross-validation and 80%/75% obtained in testing.

TCR beta CDR3 regions were amplified from RNA transcripts. A first-round RT-PCR of the TCR CDR3 used the HTBI primer set with the Qiagen OneStep RT-PCR kit. Libraries were constructed in a second round of multiplex PCR, after which size selection and purification were carried out. Libraries were sequenced paired-end with 100 bp reads on an Illumina HiSeq2000. Per the original workflow: SOAPnuke was used to process the raw data, throwing out any read that contained adapters or uncalled bases, had a mean Phred below 15, or lacked an exact constant-primer or identifier match. COPE v1.2.5 was used to merge the high-quality paired reads, and each unique nucleotide sequence was defined as a clonotype. MiTCR v1.1 was used to align clonotypes to the IMGT TRBV, TRBD and TRBJ reference segments. The analysis was restricted to V-J combinations with a frequency above 0.0001, which together covered 99% to 99.2% of the repertoires. The TCS score was defined as the ratio of F50 (clonal expansion) to E x V (chaos), calculated using BLOSUM62-based TCRdist between CDR3 peptides within each V-J. Welch's t-statistics and random forest reduced roughly 500 V-J features to some 14, which were used in a naive Bayes classifier (R e1071). TCRdb took the public reads, trimmed them with fastp at Q25, ran MiXCR for clone calling and kept in-frame beta chains. Here each entry gathers all rows of one CDR3 protein and keeps the most common genes and DNA. V and J calls and clone size were set by TCRdb, not the authors. Within this sample are more than 550,000 distinct CDR3 sequences, with roughly a sixth of them counted one time only. The ten largest make up over 15% of the sample.

Hyperthyroidism patients were aged 18 to 65 years and newly diagnosed, with disease duration of less than 2 months. Patients with uncontrolled infections, other autoimmune diseases, pregnancy or lactation were excluded. Diagnoses relied on clinical symptoms, serum thyroxine and TRAb, thyroid ultrasound and orbital computed tomography. Blood from progressor patients was collected at the time of first diagnosis with hyperthyroidism, before any ophthalmopathy symptoms had appeared. Ficoll-Paque density gradient centrifugation was used to isolate PBMCs from 9.5 to 10 ml of fresh peripheral blood. Progressor patients were first diagnosed with Graves' hyperthyroidism and then developed ophthalmopathy during follow-up. Trizol reagent was used to extract total RNA, and RNA quality was then checked on an Agilent 2100 Bioanalyzer. This clonotype has ten or more counts. What this receptor recognizes is not known. No base quality information exists; no much larger clone differs at one position.

CDR1 and CDR2 were assigned from the germline V gene (reference sequence) as LGHDT and YNNKEL. The CDR3 measures 15 amino acids from cysteine to phenylalanine. Only the CDR3 DNA is retained, 45 bases long and in frame from the first base. The trim is 3 bases for V and 5 bases for J, with a gap of 16 bases between the germline ends. Sequenced material: blood. This clonotype was sampled from a woman aged 50 to 65 with Graves' hyperthyroidism that later progressed to Graves' ophthalmopathy. Recombination connected TRBV3-1 to TRBJ1-1, with an unclear D gene assignment. The DNA reads as follows: TGTGCCAGCAGCCAGTCGCGGCCGGGAGAAACTGAAGCTTTCTTT. Translated, this gives CASSQSRPGETEAFF.